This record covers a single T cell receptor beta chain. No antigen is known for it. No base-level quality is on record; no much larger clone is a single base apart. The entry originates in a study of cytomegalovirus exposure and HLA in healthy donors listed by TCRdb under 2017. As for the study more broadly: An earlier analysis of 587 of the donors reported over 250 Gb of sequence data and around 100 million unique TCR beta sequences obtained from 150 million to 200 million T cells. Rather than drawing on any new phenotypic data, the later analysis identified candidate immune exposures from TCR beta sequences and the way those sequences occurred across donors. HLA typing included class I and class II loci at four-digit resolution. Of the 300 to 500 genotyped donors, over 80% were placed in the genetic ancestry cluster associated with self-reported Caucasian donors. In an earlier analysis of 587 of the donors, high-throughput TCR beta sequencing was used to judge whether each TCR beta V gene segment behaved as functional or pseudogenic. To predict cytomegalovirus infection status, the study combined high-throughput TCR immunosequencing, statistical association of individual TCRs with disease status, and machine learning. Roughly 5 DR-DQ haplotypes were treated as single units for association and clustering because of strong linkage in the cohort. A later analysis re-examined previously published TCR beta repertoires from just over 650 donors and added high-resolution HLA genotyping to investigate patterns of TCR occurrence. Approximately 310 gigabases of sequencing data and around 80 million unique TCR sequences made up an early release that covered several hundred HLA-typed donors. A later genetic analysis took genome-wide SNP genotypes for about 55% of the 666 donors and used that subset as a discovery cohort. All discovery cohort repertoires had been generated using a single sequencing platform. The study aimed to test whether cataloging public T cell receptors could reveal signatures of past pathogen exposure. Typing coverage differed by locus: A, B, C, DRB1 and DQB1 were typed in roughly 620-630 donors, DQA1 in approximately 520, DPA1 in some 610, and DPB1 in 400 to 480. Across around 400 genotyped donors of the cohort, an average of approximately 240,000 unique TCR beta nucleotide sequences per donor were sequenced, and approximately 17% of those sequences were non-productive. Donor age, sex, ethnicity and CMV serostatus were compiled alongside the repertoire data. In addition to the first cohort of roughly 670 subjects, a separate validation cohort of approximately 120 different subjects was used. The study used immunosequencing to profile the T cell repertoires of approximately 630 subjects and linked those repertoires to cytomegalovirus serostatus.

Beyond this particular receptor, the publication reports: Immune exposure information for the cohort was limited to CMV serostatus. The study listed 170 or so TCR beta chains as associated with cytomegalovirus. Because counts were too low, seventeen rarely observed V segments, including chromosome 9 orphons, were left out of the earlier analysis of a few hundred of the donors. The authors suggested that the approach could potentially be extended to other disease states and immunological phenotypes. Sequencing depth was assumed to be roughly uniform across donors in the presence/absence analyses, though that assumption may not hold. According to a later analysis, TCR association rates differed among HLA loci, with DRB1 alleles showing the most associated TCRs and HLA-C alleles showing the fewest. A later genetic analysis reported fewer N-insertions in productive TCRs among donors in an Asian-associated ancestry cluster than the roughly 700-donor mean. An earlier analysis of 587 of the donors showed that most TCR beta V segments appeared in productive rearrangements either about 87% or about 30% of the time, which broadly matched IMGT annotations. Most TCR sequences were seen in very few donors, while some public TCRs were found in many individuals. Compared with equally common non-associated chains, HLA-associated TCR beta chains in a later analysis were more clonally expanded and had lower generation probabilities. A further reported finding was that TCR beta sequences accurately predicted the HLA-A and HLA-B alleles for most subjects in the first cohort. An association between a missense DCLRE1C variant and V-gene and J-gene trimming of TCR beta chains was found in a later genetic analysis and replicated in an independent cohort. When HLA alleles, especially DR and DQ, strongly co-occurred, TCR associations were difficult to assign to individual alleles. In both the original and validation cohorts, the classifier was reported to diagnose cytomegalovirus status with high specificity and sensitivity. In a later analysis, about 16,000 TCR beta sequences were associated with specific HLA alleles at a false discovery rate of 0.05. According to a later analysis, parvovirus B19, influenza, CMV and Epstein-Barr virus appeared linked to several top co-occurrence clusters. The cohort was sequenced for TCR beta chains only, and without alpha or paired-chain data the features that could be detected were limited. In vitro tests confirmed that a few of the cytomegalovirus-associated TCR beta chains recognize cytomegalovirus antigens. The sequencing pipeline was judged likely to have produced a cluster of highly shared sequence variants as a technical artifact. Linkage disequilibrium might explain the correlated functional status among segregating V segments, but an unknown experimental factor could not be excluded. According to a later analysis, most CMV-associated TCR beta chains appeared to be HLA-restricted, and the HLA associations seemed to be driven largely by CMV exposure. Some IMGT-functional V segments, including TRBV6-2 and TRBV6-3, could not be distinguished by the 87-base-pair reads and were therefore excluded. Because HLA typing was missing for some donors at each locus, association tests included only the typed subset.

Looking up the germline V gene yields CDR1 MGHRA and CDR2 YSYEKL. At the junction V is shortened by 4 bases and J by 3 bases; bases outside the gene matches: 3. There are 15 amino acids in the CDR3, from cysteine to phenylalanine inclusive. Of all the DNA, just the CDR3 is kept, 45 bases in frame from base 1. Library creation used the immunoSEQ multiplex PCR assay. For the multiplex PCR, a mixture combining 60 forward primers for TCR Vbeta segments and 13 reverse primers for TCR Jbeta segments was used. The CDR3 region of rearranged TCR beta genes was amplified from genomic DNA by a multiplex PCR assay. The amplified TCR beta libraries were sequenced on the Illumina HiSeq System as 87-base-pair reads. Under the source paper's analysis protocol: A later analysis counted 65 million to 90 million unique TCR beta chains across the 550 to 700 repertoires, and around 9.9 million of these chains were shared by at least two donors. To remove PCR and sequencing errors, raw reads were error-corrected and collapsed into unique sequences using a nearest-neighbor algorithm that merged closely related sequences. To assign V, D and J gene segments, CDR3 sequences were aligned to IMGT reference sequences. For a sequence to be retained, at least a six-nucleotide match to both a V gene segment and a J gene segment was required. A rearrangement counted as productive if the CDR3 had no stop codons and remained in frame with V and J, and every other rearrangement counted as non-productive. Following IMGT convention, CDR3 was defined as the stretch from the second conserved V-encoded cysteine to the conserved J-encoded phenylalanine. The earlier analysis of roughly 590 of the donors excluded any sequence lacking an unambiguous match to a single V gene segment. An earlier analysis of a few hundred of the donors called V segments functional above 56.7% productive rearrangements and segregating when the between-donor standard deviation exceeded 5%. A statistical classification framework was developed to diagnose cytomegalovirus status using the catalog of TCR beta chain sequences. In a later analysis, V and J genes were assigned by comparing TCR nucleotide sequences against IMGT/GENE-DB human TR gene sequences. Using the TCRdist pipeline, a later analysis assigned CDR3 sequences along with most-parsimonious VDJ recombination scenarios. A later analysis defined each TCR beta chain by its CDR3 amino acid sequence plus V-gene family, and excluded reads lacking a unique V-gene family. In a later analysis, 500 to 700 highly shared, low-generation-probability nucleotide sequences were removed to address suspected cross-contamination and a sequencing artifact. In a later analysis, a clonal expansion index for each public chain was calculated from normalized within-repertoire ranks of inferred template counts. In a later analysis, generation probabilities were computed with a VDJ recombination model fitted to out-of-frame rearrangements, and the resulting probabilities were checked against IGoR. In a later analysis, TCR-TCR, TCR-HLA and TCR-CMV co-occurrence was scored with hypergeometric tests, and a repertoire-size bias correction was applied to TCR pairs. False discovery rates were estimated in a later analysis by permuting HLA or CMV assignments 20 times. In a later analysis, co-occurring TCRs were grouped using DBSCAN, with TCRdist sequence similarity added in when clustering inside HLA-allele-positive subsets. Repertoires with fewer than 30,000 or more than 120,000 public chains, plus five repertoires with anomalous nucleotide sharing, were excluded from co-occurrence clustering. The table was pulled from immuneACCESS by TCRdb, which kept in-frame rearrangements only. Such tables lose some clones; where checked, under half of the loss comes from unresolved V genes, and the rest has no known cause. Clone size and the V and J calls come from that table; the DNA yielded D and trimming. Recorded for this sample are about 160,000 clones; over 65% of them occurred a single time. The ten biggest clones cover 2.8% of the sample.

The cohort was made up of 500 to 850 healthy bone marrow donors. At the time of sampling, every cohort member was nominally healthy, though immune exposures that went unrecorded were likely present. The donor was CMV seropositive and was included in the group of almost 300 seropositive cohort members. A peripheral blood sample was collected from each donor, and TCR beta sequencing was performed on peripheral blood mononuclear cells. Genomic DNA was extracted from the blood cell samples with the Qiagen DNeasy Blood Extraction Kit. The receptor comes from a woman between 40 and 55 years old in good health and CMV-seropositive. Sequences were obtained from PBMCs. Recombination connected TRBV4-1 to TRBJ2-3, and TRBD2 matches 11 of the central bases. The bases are TGCGCCAGCAGCCTTAGGACTAGCGGGACAGATACGCAGTATTTT. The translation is CASSLRTSGTDTQYF.